This T cell receptor beta chain derives from a study of T cells after yellow fever vaccination. Regarding the study as a whole: Abundant clonotypes from the bulk population could get into FACS-sorted repertoires as contaminants. A small share of clonotypes appeared in both CD4 and CD8 compartments.

Germline values: CDR1 SGHRS, CDR2 YFSETQ. The CDR3 extends over 16 amino acids. V was cut by 4 bases and J by 5 bases, with 18 bases left in between. TCRdb ran MiXCR on the 5' RACE reads and lists one entry per CDR3 protein. The sample comprises 620,000 or so distinct CDR3 sequences, less than 20% of which are singletons, and about 18% rests with the top ten. This clonotype was detected a few times. What it recognizes is unknown. The V gene is TRBV5-1, the J gene TRBJ2-2; D is perhaps TRBD2 (5 bases). This TCR came from a man younger than 30 who received the YFV17D yellow fever vaccine. The sample in question was PBMCs, obtained 5 days after the first yellow fever vaccination. The CDR3, as DNA: TGCGCCAGCAGCCTGAACACTAACCGGGATACCGGGGAGCTGTTTTTT. As protein: CASSLNTNRDTGELFF.